This passage covers 28 T cell receptor beta chains from one sample sequenced in a study of control samples from healthy donors and cancer patients. Assay: immunoSEQ multiplex PCR; the TCRdb copy retains only in-frame clones and omits some. The sample contains over 7,500 clones, roughly nine tenths of which appear only once. Input material: PBMCs. The receptors derive from a man between 60 and 75 years old with colorectal cancer.

V and J are TRBV27 and TRBJ2-1, with D perhaps TRBD2 (8 bases). The CDR3 runs 17 residues. V was trimmed by 5 bases and J by 10 bases, leaving 27 bases between them. Germline assignment: CDR1 MNHEY and CDR2 SMNVEV (reference sequence). The CDR3 protein is CASSINPREGALKEQFF. The CDR3 DNA reads as TGTGCCAGCAGTATCAACCCTCGGGAGGGGGCGCTTAAGGAGCAGTTCTTC.

This clone was recorded a few times. V is TRBV30 and J is TRBJ1-5, with D possibly matching TRBD1 (6 bases). Germline CDR1 is GTSNPN and CDR2 is SVGIG (reference sequence). V lost 3 bases, J lost 2 bases, and 14 bases lay in between. CDR3 size: 15 residues. CDR3 sequence reads: CAWSVAQGGNQPQHF. The CDR3 region has the DNA TGTGCCTGGAGCGTCGCACAGGGAGGCAATCAGCCCCAGCATTTT.

The chain links TRBV29-1 to TRBJ2-1; D is undetermined. This CDR3 comprises 13 residues. CDR1 is SQVTM, CDR2 ANQGSEA, per germline. Trimming removed 2 bases from V and 8 bases from J, with 13 bases in between. For the CDR3, the DNA is TGCAGCGTTGAACCCGGGCGGCGGCATGAGCAGTTCTTC. Translated: CSVEPGRRHEQFF.

The gene calls are TRBV10-3 and TRBJ1-1; a possible D gene is TRBD1 (5 bases). CDR1 and CDR2 from the germline V gene are ENHRY and SYGVKD. The CDR3 is 16 residues long. V was trimmed by 4 bases and J by 0 bases, leaving 15 bases between them. The CDR3 sequence: CAISAGGVSMNTEAFF. CDR3 DNA sequence: TGTGCCATCAGTGCTGGGGGGGTGAGCATGAACACTGAAGCTTTCTTT.

The rearrangement joins TRBV28 to TRBJ2-7; D is uncertain. Looked up from germline, CDR1 is MDHEN and CDR2 is SYDVKM. This CDR3 is built from 15 residues. The V and J ends lost 0 bases and 3 bases respectively, with 12 bases between them. The CDR3: CASSLWGLVNYEQYF. The CDR3 DNA is TGTGCCAGCAGTTTATGGGGCCTGGTAAACTACGAGCAGTACTTC.

The gene calls are TRBV5-8 and TRBJ1-3, with D uncertain. The CDR3 contains 14 residues. Germline V gene sequence: CDR1 SGHTS, CDR2 YDEGEE. With 3 bases removed from V and 1 base from J, the gap between germline ends came to 8 bases. CDR3 DNA sequence: TGTGCCAGCAGCTGGAGTCGGTCTGGAAACACCATATATTTT. Encoded protein: CASSWSRSGNTIYF.

This clone was seen only once. The gene calls are TRBV5-8 and TRBJ2-5, with a possible D match to TRBD1 (6 bases). The V and J ends lost 4 bases and 4 bases respectively, with 11 bases between them. The CDR3 covers 13 residues. Germline V gene lookup returns CDR1 SGHTS and CDR2 YDEGEE. For the CDR3, the DNA is TGTGCCAGCAGCGACAGGAAGGCAGAGACCCAGTACTTC. Translating gives CASSDRKAETQYF.

The chain has TRBV27 and TRBJ2-3; 15 bases align to TRBD2. This CDR3 region has 21 residues. CDR1 and CDR2 from the germline V gene are MNHEY and SMNVEV (reference sequence). V lost 5 bases and J lost 1; bases outside the gene matches: 16. The CDR3, as DNA: TGTGCCAGCAGTGCTTACTTGGGACTAGCGGGGGGAACTTCTGGCACAGATACGCAGTATTTT. It specifies CASSAYLGLAGGTSGTDTQYF.

This chain joins TRBV19 and TRBJ2-1; perhaps TRBD1 as D (5 bases). This CDR3 is built from 15 residues. V lost 4 bases and J 0 bases, leaving 10 bases between the germline ends. The germline V gene encodes CDR1 LNHDA and CDR2 SQIVND (reference sequence). CDR3 bases: TGTGCCAGTAGTAGGTACAGGAGCTCCTACAATGAGCAGTTCTTC. Its translation is CASSRYRSSYNEQFF.

The chain employs TRBV30 and TRBJ2-1, with 8 bases lining up with TRBD2. Trimming removed 0 bases from V and 12 bases from J; junction bases left unmatched: 1. Germline CDR1 and CDR2: GTSNPN and SVGIG (reference sequence). This CDR3 region has 11 residues. The CDR3 spells CAWSVREGQFF. The CDR3 DNA sequence: TGTGCCTGGAGTGTTCGGGAGGGGCAGTTCTTC.

The chain recombines TRBV4-3 with TRBJ2-7; tentative D call: TRBD2 (6 bases). The length of the CDR3 is 14 residues. V was clipped by 4 bases and J by 5 bases, with 15 bases between them. Per the germline V gene, CDR1 is LGHNA and CDR2 is YSLEER. The chain's CDR3 is CASSRSGYPDEQYF. CDR3 coding DNA: TGCGCCAGCAGCCGAAGCGGGTATCCCGACGAGCAGTACTTC.

The J gene is TRBJ2-5, the V gene TRBV5-8, with D perhaps being TRBD1 or TRBD2 (6 bases each). Germline loops: CDR1 SGHTS, CDR2 YDEGEE. The CDR3 sequence is 14 residues long. The V and J ends lost 4 bases and 9 bases respectively, with 19 bases between them. CDR3 coding DNA: TGTGCCAGCAGCGGAAGACAGCCGGGGGCGGCCCAGTACTTC. Translation gives CASSGRQPGAAQYF.

V gene TRBV3-1 (or the pseudogene TRBV3-2) combines with J gene TRBJ2-7, with 7 bases fitting TRBD1. After removal of 4 bases from V and 2 bases from J, the junction contained 8 bases not matched to a gene. CDR1 is LGHDT, CDR2 YNNKEL, per germline (reference sequence). The CDR3 sequence is 15 residues long. This chain's CDR3 is CASSRRTGPPYEQYF. The CDR3 nucleotides are TGTGCCAGCAGCCGCCGGACAGGTCCTCCCTACGAGCAGTACTTC.

V usage is TRBV30 and J usage is TRBJ2-5; TRBD1 might be the D (6 bases). CDR1 is GTSNPN and CDR2 is SVGIG in the germline V gene (reference sequence). This CDR3 is built from 12 residues. V lost 8 bases and J 4 bases, leaving 14 bases between the germline ends. The CDR3 nucleotides read TGTGCCGCCCGTCTACAGGGAGAGACCCAGTACTTC. This translates into CAARLQGETQYF.

This chain connects TRBV3-1 (or the pseudogene TRBV3-2) to TRBJ2-3; weak D call: TRBD2 (5 bases). CDR1 and CDR2 from the germline V gene are LGHDT and YNNKEL (reference sequence). The CDR3 loop spans 17 amino acids. V lost 5 bases and J 0 bases, leaving 18 bases between the germline ends. The CDR3 loop is CASSSRLAGPSTDTQYF. CDR3 in DNA: TGTGCCAGCAGCTCTCGGCTCGCGGGCCCTAGCACAGATACGCAGTATTTT.

The rearrangement joins TRBV6-2 or TRBV6-3 to TRBJ2-2, with D uncertain. The CDR3 covers 15 residues. V lost 1 base, J lost 6 bases, and 12 bases lay in between. Germline V gene data show CDR1 as MNHEY and CDR2 as SVGEGT. The CDR3 sequence: CASSYWVPRPGELFF. As DNA, the CDR3 is TGTGCCAGCAGTTACTGGGTTCCTAGGCCCGGGGAGCTGTTTTTT.

The genes are TRBV5-4 and TRBJ1-1; the D is unclear. Germline lookup yields CDR1 SGHNT and CDR2 YYREEE (reference sequence). Trimming removed 0 bases at V and 7 bases at J, with 10 bases between. The CDR3 loop spans 13 amino acids. CDR3 protein: CASSLDRRVEAFF. CDR3 in DNA: TGTGCCAGCAGCTTGGATCGGCGGGTTGAAGCTTTCTTT.

This chain uses TRBV18 with TRBJ2-5, with 7 positions matching TRBD1. The germline V gene has CDR1 KGHSH and CDR2 LQKENI. The CDR3 contains 15 residues. V trimming: 6 bases; J trimming: 2 bases; junction bases outside the gene matches: 9. Written as DNA, the CDR3 is TGTGCCAGCTCCCCTTCGGACAGGAAGCAAGAGACCCAGTACTTC. Residues: CASSPSDRKQETQYF.

This clone was seen more than once but under ten times. The chain couples TRBV14 to TRBJ1-6; D is possibly TRBD1 (6 bases). V was trimmed by 1 base and J by 2 bases, leaving 33 bases between them. The CDR3 contains 24 residues. CDR1 and CDR2 (germline): SGHDN, FVKESK. Here the CDR3 DNA reads TGTGCCAGCAGCCAAGTTAAGACACACCGGATAGGACAGTTATATAATACCTATAATTCACCCCTCCACTTT. Translated: CASSQVKTHRIGQLYNTYNSPLHF.

The chain combines TRBV3-1 (or the pseudogene TRBV3-2) with TRBJ1-1, with TRBD1 as a possible D gene (5 bases). Trimming shortened V by 5 bases and J by 3 bases, and 10 bases separated the two germline ends. The length of the CDR3 is 13 residues. CDR1 LGHDT and CDR2 YNNKEL come from the germline V gene (reference sequence). CDR3 residues: CASSLTGDTEAFF. Written as DNA, the CDR3 is TGTGCCAGCAGCTTAACAGGTGACACTGAAGCTTTCTTT.

This rearrangement joins TRBV28 to TRBJ1-6; TRBD1 is a possible D gene (5 bases). CDR3 length: 16 residues. Germline V CDR1 and CDR2: MDHEN, SYDVKM. V lost 10 bases, J lost 0 bases, and 16 bases lay in between. The CDR3: CATDRGGVSYNSPLHF. The CDR3 DNA reads as TGTGCCACCGACCGCGGGGGGGTCTCCTATAATTCACCCCTCCACTTT.

The chain combines TRBV3-1 (or the pseudogene TRBV3-2) with TRBJ1-1, with a possible D match to TRBD1 (5 bases). Germline V gene data show CDR1 as LGHDT and CDR2 as YNNKEL (reference sequence). The ends were cut back, 0 bases at V and 1 base at J, with 9 bases in the middle. The length of the CDR3 is 15 residues. As DNA, the CDR3 is TGTGCCAGCAGCCAAGAGGTGACAGCGAACACTGAAGCTTTCTTT. Protein: CASSQEVTANTEAFF.

The rearrangement uses TRBV18 and TRBJ1-2; 9 nucleotides match TRBD1. The CDR3 has 16 residues. J was trimmed by 0 bases and V by 3 bases; bases with no gene match: 5. The germline V gene encodes CDR1 KGHSH and CDR2 LQKENI. The CDR3 sequence is CASSPSQGASNYGYTF. The CDR3, as DNA: TGTGCCAGCTCACCCTCACAGGGGGCGTCTAACTATGGCTACACCTTC. Complete variable domain (other parts from reference TRBV18 and TRBJ1-2): NAGVMQNPRHLVRRRGQEARLRCSPMKGHSHVYWYRQLPEEGLKFMVYLQKENIIDESGMPKERFSAEFPKEGPSILRIQQVVRGDSAAYFCASSPSQGASNYGYTFGSGTRLTVV.

This chain uses TRBV7-3 with TRBJ2-3; the D is unclear. The CDR3 sequence is 14 residues long. Trimming left V 3 bases short and J 3 bases short, with 10 bases between. CDR1 and CDR2 (germline): SGHTA, FQGTGA. CDR3 nucleotide sequence: TGTGCCAGCAGCTTCCGAGGTGTAACAGATACGCAGTATTTT. This sequence encodes CASSFRGVTDTQYF.

This clone was detected once. The chain carries TRBV10-3 and TRBJ2-7; D might be TRBD2 (5 bases). This CDR3 is 12 amino acids long. Per germline, CDR1 ENHRY and CDR2 SYGVKD. Trimming cost V 4 bases and J 2 bases, with 6 bases left between them. The CDR3 region is CAISGGTYEQYF. Here the CDR3 DNA reads TGTGCCATCAGTGGAGGGACCTACGAGCAGTACTTC.

The chain carries TRBV20-1 and TRBJ2-7; 9 bases agree with TRBD1. The CDR3 extends over 14 amino acids. The germline V gene encodes CDR1 DFQATT and CDR2 SNEGSKA (reference sequence). Trimming cost V 3 bases and J 5 bases; bases outside gene matches: 8. CDR3 bases: TGCAGTGCTAGTGCCGGGACAGGGTGGGACGAGCAGTACTTC. It codes for CSASAGTGWDEQYF.

This chain joins TRBV19 and TRBJ1-1; tentative D call: TRBD1 (6 bases). V was shortened by 5 bases and J by 11 bases, with 24 bases between the two germline ends. Germline assignment: CDR1 LNHDA and CDR2 SQIVND (reference sequence). The CDR3 has 15 residues. The CDR3 spells CASSGRYRALKGAFF. The DNA of the CDR3 is TGTGCCAGTAGTGGGAGGTACAGGGCCCTAAAAGGTGCTTTCTTT.

The rearrangement uses TRBV4-1 and TRBJ2-5; tentatively, D is TRBD1 or TRBD2 (6 bases each). Germline CDR1 reads MGHRA; CDR2 reads YSYEKL. This CDR3 comprises 13 residues. V dropped 4 bases and J dropped 5 bases, with 11 bases sitting between them. The CDR3 loop is CASSRWRGETQYF. The CDR3 DNA follows: TGCGCCAGCAGCCGCTGGAGGGGGGAGACCCAGTACTTC.